The rows below give T cell receptor beta chains drawn from one sample of a study of OX40 agonist ivuxolimab in advanced cancers. This table comes from immunoSEQ multiplex PCR, and its TCRdb copy is limited to in-frame clones, with some not included. The table records approximately 77,000 clones, roughly 90% of them present only once. The sequencing here drew on CD4+ or CD8+ T cells sorted from blood, taken in a trial of the OX40 agonist ivuxolimab. These receptor sequences come from an adult with an advanced solid tumor such as melanoma, head and neck, liver or kidney cancer. CDR3s include the opening cysteine and the closing phenylalanine or tryptophan. D genes are given only for firm matches.

cdr3_aa j_call d_call v_call
CASSYIGERDDIQYF TRBJ2-4 TRBD2 TRBV6-6
CASSLAGRGGTEAFF TRBJ1-1 TRBD1 TRBV7-8
CSVRLGRNQPQHF TRBJ1-5 . TRBV29-1
CASSLGGTSGRTGTDTQYF TRBJ2-3 TRBD2 TRBV5-4
CASSYIRDEQYF TRBJ2-7 . TRBV7-2
CASSQDHRNGELFF TRBJ2-2 . TRBV4-2
CASSDRQENSGANVLTF TRBJ2-6 . TRBV7-9
CASRKRRDSGYNEQFF TRBJ2-1 . TRBV21-1
CASSLGLAGLNEQFF TRBJ2-1 TRBD2 TRBV7-2
CASSFGQGNEKLFF TRBJ1-4 . TRBV5-6
CASSQDYLAGGETQYF TRBJ2-5 TRBD2 TRBV4-2
CASSPVAGSNTGELFF TRBJ2-2 TRBD2 TRBV18
CASSIFNSWSTEAFF TRBJ1-1 . TRBV19
CASSLGRVETQYF TRBJ2-5 . TRBV7-2
CASSPPGRSGYTF TRBJ1-2 . TRBV6-6
CASTDTGVRETQYF TRBJ2-5 . TRBV6-1
CASSPPGGASTDTQYF TRBJ2-3 . TRBV19
CASSLAQGSSNEQYF TRBJ2-7 . TRBV5-8
CASSLQDRGYGYTF TRBJ1-2 TRBD1 TRBV5-1
CAWSVAGSTGELFF TRBJ2-2 . TRBV30
CASSAKRLAGQETQYF TRBJ2-5 TRBD2 TRBV7-2
CASRVQGMNTEAFF TRBJ1-1 . TRBV5-4
CAISGGQPYEQYF TRBJ2-7 TRBD1 TRBV10-3
CSVEGGQQETQYF TRBJ2-5 TRBD1 TRBV29-1
CASSSGGGTDTQYF TRBJ2-3 . TRBV5-4
CASSPGGSRYEQYF TRBJ2-7 TRBD2 TRBV19
CASSGQGSGYTF TRBJ1-2 . TRBV28
CARPTSGRHHPPDTQYF TRBJ2-3 . TRBV21-1
CASSLATRYGYTF TRBJ1-2 . TRBV7-9
CASSSQGGVGYTF TRBJ1-2 TRBD1 TRBV6-6
CASSALALGRETQYF TRBJ2-5 . TRBV19
CASSFRTSGSVYEQYF TRBJ2-7 TRBD2 TRBV5-1
CASNVGARGEKLFF TRBJ1-4 . TRBV5-1
CASSPGETQYF TRBJ2-5 . TRBV7-2
CASSEQQAVNGYTF TRBJ1-2 . TRBV13
CASSFQLMTSSRPQHF TRBJ1-5 . TRBV5-8
CASSQTPAGFLGARTEAFF TRBJ1-1 . TRBV6-4
CASGRGGSTDTQYF TRBJ2-3 . TRBV6-5
CASSQDRGLAGGHPDTQYF TRBJ2-3 TRBD2 TRBV4-3
CASSGSYNEQFF TRBJ2-1 . TRBV19
CASSRPTTKREYPVGSYNEQFF TRBJ2-1 TRBD2 TRBV7-3
CASSVTGERNYGYTF TRBJ1-2 TRBD1 TRBV5-1
CASSSLGLLEGEQYF TRBJ2-7 . TRBV5-1
CASSSRLGYQETQYF TRBJ2-5 . TRBV11-3
CASSRTGGNQPQHF TRBJ1-5 TRBD1 TRBV19
CASSLQDSGNTIYF TRBJ1-3 . TRBV5-1
CASRRGLADSYEQYF TRBJ2-7 TRBD2 TRBV6-6
CASSLTGTDTDTQYF TRBJ2-3 TRBD1 TRBV7-3
CASRPGLASTDTQYF TRBJ2-3 TRBD2 TRBV5-4
CASSGGTEVRAVEKLFF TRBJ1-4 TRBD1 TRBV5-1